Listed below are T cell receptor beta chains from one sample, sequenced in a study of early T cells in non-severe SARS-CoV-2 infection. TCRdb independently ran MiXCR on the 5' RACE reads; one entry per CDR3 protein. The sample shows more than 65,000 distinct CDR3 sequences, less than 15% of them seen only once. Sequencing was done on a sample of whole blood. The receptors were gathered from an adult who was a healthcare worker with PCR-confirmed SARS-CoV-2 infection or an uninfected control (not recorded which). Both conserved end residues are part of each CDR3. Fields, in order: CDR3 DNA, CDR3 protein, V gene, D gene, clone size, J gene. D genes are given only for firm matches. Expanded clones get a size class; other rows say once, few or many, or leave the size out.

TGTGCCAGCAGTCACCGGGACAGGGCCGGACAGCCCCAGCATTTT CASSHRDRAGQPQHF TRBV12-3/TRBV12-4 TRBD1 many TRBJ1-5
TGCAGTGCTAGGCACCCGGGGATGGTGGCAGGAGAGACCCAGTACTTC CSARHPGMVAGETQYF TRBV20-1 - many TRBJ2-5
TGTGCCAGCAGCTCCGGAGGGGGTAACACCGGGGAGCTGTTTTTT CASSSGGGNTGELFF TRBV7-6 - many TRBJ2-2
TGTGCCAGCAGCGTAGGGACTTGGGATACCTACGAGCAGTACTTC CASSVGTWDTYEQYF TRBV9 - - TRBJ2-7
TGTGCCAGCAGCGTAGGGGACAGGGGTCACACTGAAGCTTTCTTT CASSVGDRGHTEAFF TRBV9 TRBD1 few TRBJ1-1
TGTGCCAGCAGCGAAGGACAGGGGCTTAATTCACCCCTCCACTTT CASSEGQGLNSPLHF TRBV7-2 TRBD1 many TRBJ1-6
TGTGCCAGCAGCCTCGGAGGGTCGGATACGCAGTATTTT CASSLGGSDTQYF TRBV7-8 - many TRBJ2-3
TGTGCCAGCAGTCTGACGGACAGGCAAGAGACCCAGTACTTC CASSLTDRQETQYF TRBV28 TRBD1 medium-sized TRBJ2-5
TGCGCCAGCAGCTTGGAGGGGTGGAATGAGCAGTTCTTC CASSLEGWNEQFF TRBV4-1 - few TRBJ2-1
TGCAGCGCCAGGCCGGGTTTGAACACTGAAGCTTTCTTT CSARPGLNTEAFF TRBV20-1 - - TRBJ1-1
TGCGCCAGCAGCTTGGTCGGGGGCCACACTGAAGCTTTCTTT CASSLVGGHTEAFF TRBV5-1 - many TRBJ1-1
TGTGCCAGTTCAAGCAAGCGGGGGAGCACAGATACGCAGTATTTT CASSSKRGSTDTQYF TRBV19 TRBD2 - TRBJ2-3
TGTGCCAGCACAGAGAGGACGAATCAGCCCCAGCATTTT CASTERTNQPQHF TRBV6-1 - many TRBJ1-5
TGTGCCAGTAGTTTCAACTTAGACAATGAGCAGTTCTTC CASSFNLDNEQFF TRBV19 - many TRBJ2-1
TGTGCCAGCAGTTTAACCGGGACGAGCAATTACGAGCAGTACTTC CASSLTGTSNYEQYF TRBV12-3/TRBV12-4 - many TRBJ2-7